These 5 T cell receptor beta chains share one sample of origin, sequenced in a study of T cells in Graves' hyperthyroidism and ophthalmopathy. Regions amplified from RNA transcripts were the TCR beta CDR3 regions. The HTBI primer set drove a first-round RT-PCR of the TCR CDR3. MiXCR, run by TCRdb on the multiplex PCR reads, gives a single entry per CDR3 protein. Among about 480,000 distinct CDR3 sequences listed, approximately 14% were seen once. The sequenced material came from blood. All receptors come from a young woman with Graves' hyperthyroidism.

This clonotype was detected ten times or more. CDR3 DNA sequence: TGTGCCAGCAGCTCGACCCTAGCGGGAGGGTCTGGGGAAGAGACCCAGTACTTC. It translates to CASSSTLAGGSGEETQYF. This chain links TRBV7-7 with TRBJ2-5; TRBD2 agrees at 12 bases. The V gene end was trimmed by 4 bases and the J gene end by 3 bases; junction bases not matched to a gene: 12. The germline gives CDR1 SSHAT, CDR2 FNYEAQ (reference sequence). This CDR3 region has 18 residues.

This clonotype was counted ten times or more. The CDR3 here is CAISDERDYNEQFF. The CDR3, as DNA: TGTGCCATCAGTGATGAGCGGGATTACAATGAGCAGTTCTTC. This rearrangement joins TRBV10-3 to TRBJ2-1; 7 bases line up with TRBD2. The CDR3 runs to 14 residues. Trimming at V came to 3 bases and at J to 4 bases, leaving 3 bases not matched to a gene. Germline-derived CDR1 and CDR2 are ENHRY and SYGVKD.

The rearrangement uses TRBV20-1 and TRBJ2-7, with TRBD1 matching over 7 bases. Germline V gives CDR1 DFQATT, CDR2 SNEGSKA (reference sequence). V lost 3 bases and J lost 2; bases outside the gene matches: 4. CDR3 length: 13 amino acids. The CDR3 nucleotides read TGCAGTGCTAGTTGGCAGGGGGCCTACGAGCAGTACTTC. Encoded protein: CSASWQGAYEQYF.

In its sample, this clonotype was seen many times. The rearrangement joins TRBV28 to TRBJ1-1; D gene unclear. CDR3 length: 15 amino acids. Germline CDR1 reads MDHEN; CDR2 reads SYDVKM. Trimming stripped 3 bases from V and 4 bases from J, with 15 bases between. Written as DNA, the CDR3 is TGTGCCAGCAGTTTCCCTGGACCCCTCAGCACTGAAGCTTTCTTT. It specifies CASSFPGPLSTEAFF.

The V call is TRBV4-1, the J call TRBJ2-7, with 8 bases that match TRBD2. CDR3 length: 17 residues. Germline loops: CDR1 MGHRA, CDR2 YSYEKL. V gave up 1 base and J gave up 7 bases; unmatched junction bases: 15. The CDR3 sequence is CASSQAGVTGGFGEQYV. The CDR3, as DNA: TGCGCCAGCAGCCAAGCAGGGGTGACGGGAGGGTTTGGGGAGCAGTACGTC.